Listed here are 18 T cell receptor beta chains from one sample, sequenced in a study of shared clonotypes between healthy human individuals. The repertoire was sequenced with immunoSEQ multiplex PCR; TCRdb's copy has only in-frame clones and lacks some. The sample shows some 470,000 clones, around 78% of them seen only once. Source material: PBMCs. Receptors were obtained from a woman aged 40 to 50 in good health. Some clones in this sample may be carry-over from other donors' samples.

The V gene is TRBV11-2, the J gene TRBJ2-3; D is unclear. Germline V gene data show CDR1 as SGHAT and CDR2 as FQNNGV. V was shortened by 6 bases and J by 6 bases, with 19 bases between the two germline ends. The CDR3 has 15 residues. The CDR3 sequence is CASSPLAAPSDTQYF. CDR3 bases: TGTGCCAGCAGTCCCCTGGCAGCCCCTTCGGATACGCAGTATTTT.

The rearrangement links TRBV9 to TRBJ2-1; no reliable D call. V lost 5 bases, J lost 4 bases, and 16 bases lay in between. This CDR3 is 15 amino acids long. CDR1 is SGDLS and CDR2 is YYNGEE in the germline V gene. The CDR3 sequence: CASSGHQPPYNEQFF. The DNA for the CDR3 is TGTGCCAGCAGTGGGCACCAACCACCATACAATGAGCAGTTCTTC. Looking up the rest from reference TRBV9 and TRBJ2-1 gives the full variable domain: DSGVTQTPKHLITATGQRVTLRCSPRSGDLSVYWYQQSLDQGLQFLIQYYNGEERAKGNILERFSAQQFPDLHSELNLSSLELGDSALYFCASSGHQPPYNEQFFGPGTRLTVL.

The CDR3 nucleotides are TGTGCCAGCAGTTATACAGGTTTCGGAAACACCATATATTTT. It translates to CASSYTGFGNTIYF. This chain links TRBV6-6 with TRBJ1-3; D perhaps matches TRBD1 (5 bases). Per germline, CDR1 MNHNY and CDR2 SVGAGI (reference sequence). The CDR3 length is 14 residues. Trimming took off 3 bases at V and 4 bases at J, with 10 bases between the two ends.

This clone was detected once. The V call is TRBV7-6, the J call TRBJ2-7; either TRBD1 or TRBD2 may fit D (5 bases each). Trimming stripped 7 bases from V and 3 bases from J, with 19 bases between. The CDR3 covers 15 residues. CDR1 is SGHVS and CDR2 is FNYEAQ in the germline V gene. The CDR3 is CASTSGTTNYYEQYF. The CDR3 nucleotides read TGTGCCAGCACCTCAGGGACCACAAACTACTACGAGCAGTACTTC.

The chain couples TRBV19 to TRBJ2-5; maybe TRBD2 (6 bases). CDR3 length: 16 residues. With 5 bases removed from V and 5 bases from J, the gap between germline ends came to 21 bases. Germline CDR1 LNHDA, CDR2 SQIVND (reference sequence). For the CDR3, the DNA is TGTGCCAGTAGTCCCCATAAGGAGGGGAATCGGGAGACCCAGTACTTC. As protein: CASSPHKEGNRETQYF.

With respect to this clone: One base away lies a much larger clone, so this may be a sequencing read error. V and J are TRBV7-8 and TRBJ2-7, with 9 bases aligning to TRBD1. This CDR3 is built from 15 residues. CDR1 is SGHVS, CDR2 FQNEAQ, per germline. CDR3 amino acids: CDSRAGTGTTYEQYF. DNA of the CDR3: TGTGACAGCAGGGCCGGGACAGGGACTACCTACGAGCAGTACTTC.

This rearrangement joins TRBV29-1 to TRBJ1-2, with no clear D. Trimming removed 3 bases at V and 10 bases at J, with 21 bases between. Looked up from germline, CDR1 is SQVTM and CDR2 is ANQGSEA. The CDR3 is 14 amino acids. The CDR3 spells CSVEVLTAFSDYTF. As DNA, the CDR3 is TGCAGCGTTGAGGTATTAACAGCTTTTTCCGACTACACCTTC.

The V call is TRBV27, the J call TRBJ2-3, with D possibly being TRBD2 (5 bases). CDR3 length: 12 residues. The germline V gene encodes CDR1 MNHEY and CDR2 SMNVEV (reference sequence). The ends were cut back, 6 bases at V and 3 bases at J, with 7 bases in the middle. CDR3 region: CASSRGTDTQYF. CDR3 coding DNA: TGTGCCAGCAGCCGAGGGACAGATACGCAGTATTTT.

The chain uses TRBV5-1 and TRBJ2-2; TRBD2 agrees at 8 bases. CDR3 length: 15 amino acids. Trimming at V came to 0 bases and at J to 3 bases, leaving 1 base not matched to a gene. CDR1 is SGHRS and CDR2 is YFSETQ in the germline V gene. This CDR3 reads CASSLEGLDTGELFF. CDR3 nucleotides: TGCGCCAGCAGCTTGGAGGGACTAGACACCGGGGAGCTGTTTTTT.

The chain has TRBV11-2 and TRBJ2-1; 9 nucleotides agree with TRBD1. Trimming at V came to 7 bases and at J to 6 bases, leaving 4 bases not matched to a gene. Per the germline V gene, CDR1 is SGHAT and CDR2 is FQNNGV. This CDR3 is 13 amino acids long. CDR3 DNA sequence: TGTGCCAGCACCCTGACAGGGGGCAATGAGCAGTTCTTC. It is translated as CASTLTGGNEQFF.

This clone occurred once. V and J are TRBV18 and TRBJ2-3; D may be TRBD2 (6 bases). This CDR3 is built from 14 residues. Germline CDR1 reads KGHSH; CDR2 reads LQKENI. V dropped 5 bases and J dropped 1 base, with 10 bases sitting between them. The CDR3 DNA sequence: TGTGCCAGCTCAGCACTAGCTGGCACAGATACGCAGTATTTT. Translation: CASSALAGTDTQYF.

Comment on this clone: The junction departs from the called germline gene at one end, perhaps through a read error. The chain employs TRBV29-1 and TRBJ1-2; D gene unclear. Germline CDR1 SQVTM, CDR2 ANQGSEA. This CDR3 region has 13 residues. CDR3 nucleotides: TGCAGCGTTGAAAAACAGACAAGCTATGACTACACCTTC. It specifies CSVEKQTSYDYTF.

The J gene is TRBJ1-4, the V gene TRBV7-3; D is possibly TRBD1 (6 bases). The CDR3 consists of 15 residues. Trimming took 1 base from V and 6 from J, leaving 12 bases between them. The germline CDR1 and CDR2 sequences are SGHTA and FQGTGA. Here the CDR3 reads CASSLISGAHEKLFF. The DNA for the CDR3 is TGTGCCAGCAGCTTAATATCGGGGGCTCATGAAAAACTGTTTTTT.

This clone appeared a few times. V gene TRBV28 combines with J gene TRBJ2-1; no clear D. The CDR3 length is 15 residues. V lost 6 bases and J lost 7, with 19 bases in between. Germline values: CDR1 MDHEN, CDR2 SYDVKM. In DNA, the CDR3 is TGTGCCAGCAGCCCCCCCGGAACCCAGGCGAATGAGCAGTTCTTC. Encoded protein: CASSPPGTQANEQFF.

The chain carries TRBV27 and TRBJ2-3; D unclear. The germline V gene has CDR1 MNHEY and CDR2 SMNVEV (reference sequence). The CDR3 consists of 13 residues. Between the trimmed V and J ends, which lost 4 bases and 6 bases, there was a span of 11 bases. The CDR3 sequence: CASSSAGFDTQYF. The CDR3, as DNA: TGTGCCAGCAGTTCGGCAGGATTCGATACGCAGTATTTT.

The chain is built from TRBV29-1 and TRBJ2-7; tentative D call: TRBD2 (5 bases). This CDR3 comprises 13 residues. V shed 5 bases and J shed 0 bases, with 11 bases lying between them. CDR1 and CDR2 from the germline V gene are SQVTM and ANQGSEA. Here the CDR3 reads CSVPSLNSYEQYF. For the CDR3, the DNA is TGCAGCGTTCCTAGCCTAAACTCCTACGAGCAGTACTTC.

The V and J genes are TRBV4-1 and TRBJ2-3; TRBD2 matches at 10 bases. The length of the CDR3 is 17 residues. Germline lookup yields CDR1 MGHRA and CDR2 YSYEKL. The V and J ends lost 4 bases and 4 bases, in that order; junction bases with no gene match: 11. The CDR3 is CASSLGASGSWADTQYF. The CDR3 bases are TGCGCCAGCAGCCTTGGAGCTAGCGGGAGTTGGGCAGATACGCAGTATTTT.

This clone appeared a few times. The gene calls are TRBV7-3 and TRBJ2-3; 15 bases agree with TRBD2. The CDR3 spans 16 residues. Germline CDR1 is SGHTA and CDR2 is FQGTGA. After removal of 2 bases from V and 5 bases from J, the junction contained 2 bases not matched to a gene. The CDR3 nucleotides are TGTGCCAGCAGCTTACGGGGACTAGCGGGAGGAGATACGCAGTATTTT. Protein: CASSLRGLAGGDTQYF.